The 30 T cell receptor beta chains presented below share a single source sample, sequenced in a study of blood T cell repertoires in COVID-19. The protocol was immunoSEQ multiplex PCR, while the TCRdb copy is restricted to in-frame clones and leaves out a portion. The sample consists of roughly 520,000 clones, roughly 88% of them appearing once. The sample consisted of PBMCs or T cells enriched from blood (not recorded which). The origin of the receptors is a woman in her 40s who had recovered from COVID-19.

The CDR3 DNA reads as TGTGCCAGCAGTGAAAACGGGGGGGCGGATAGCAATCAGCCCCAGCATTTT. This gives the protein CASSENGGADSNQPQHF. The V and J genes are TRBV2 and TRBJ1-5; D perhaps matches TRBD1 (6 bases). CDR3 size: 17 residues. Germline loops: CDR1 SNHLY, CDR2 FYNNEI. Trimming left V 2 bases short and J 0 bases short, with 14 bases between.

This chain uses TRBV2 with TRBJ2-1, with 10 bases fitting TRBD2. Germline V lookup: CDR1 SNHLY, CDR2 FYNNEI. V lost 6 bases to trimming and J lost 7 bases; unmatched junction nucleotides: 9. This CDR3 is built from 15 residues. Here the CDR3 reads CASRPGTSEWNEQFF. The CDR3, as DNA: TGTGCCAGCAGACCCGGGACTAGCGAATGGAATGAGCAGTTCTTC.

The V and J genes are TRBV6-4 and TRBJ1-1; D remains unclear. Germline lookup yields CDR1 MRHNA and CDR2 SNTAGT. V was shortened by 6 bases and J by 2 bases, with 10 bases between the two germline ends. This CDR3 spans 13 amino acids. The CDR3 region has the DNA TGTGCCAGCAGCAGGCAAACCAACACTGAAGCTTTCTTT. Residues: CASSRQTNTEAFF.

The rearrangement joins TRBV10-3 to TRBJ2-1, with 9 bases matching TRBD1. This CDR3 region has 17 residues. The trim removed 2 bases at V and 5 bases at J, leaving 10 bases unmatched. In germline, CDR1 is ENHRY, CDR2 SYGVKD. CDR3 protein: CAISEQTGGSYDNEQFF. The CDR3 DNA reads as TGTGCCATCAGTGAGCAAACAGGGGGCTCTTACGACAATGAGCAGTTCTTC.

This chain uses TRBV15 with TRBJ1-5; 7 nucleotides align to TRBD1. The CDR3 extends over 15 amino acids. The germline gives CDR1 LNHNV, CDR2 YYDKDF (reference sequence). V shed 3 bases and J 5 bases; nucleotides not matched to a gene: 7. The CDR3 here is CATSRIRQGHQPQHF. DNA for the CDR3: TGTGCCACCAGCAGGATCAGACAGGGCCATCAGCCCCAGCATTTT.

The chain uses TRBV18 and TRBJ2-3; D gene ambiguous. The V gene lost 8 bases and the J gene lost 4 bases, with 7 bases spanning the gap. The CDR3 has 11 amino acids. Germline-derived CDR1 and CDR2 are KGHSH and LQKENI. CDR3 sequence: CASRGADTQYF. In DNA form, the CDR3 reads TGTGCCAGCCGAGGAGCAGATACGCAGTATTTT.

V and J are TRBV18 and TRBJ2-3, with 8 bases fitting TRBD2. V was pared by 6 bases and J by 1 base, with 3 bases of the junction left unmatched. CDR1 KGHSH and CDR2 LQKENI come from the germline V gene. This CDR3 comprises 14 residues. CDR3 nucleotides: TGTGCCAGCTCTGAGACTAGCGGCACAGATACGCAGTATTTT. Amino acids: CASSETSGTDTQYF.

CDR3 protein: CASYRLAGGHNEQFF. CDR3 coding DNA: TGTGCCAGTTACCGACTAGCGGGAGGGCACAATGAGCAGTTCTTC. The chain employs TRBV6-6 and TRBJ2-1, with 14 bases matching TRBD2. J lost 5 bases, V lost 9 bases, and 6 bases had no gene match. Germline V gene data show CDR1 as MNHNY and CDR2 as SVGAGI (reference sequence). This CDR3 is built from 15 residues.

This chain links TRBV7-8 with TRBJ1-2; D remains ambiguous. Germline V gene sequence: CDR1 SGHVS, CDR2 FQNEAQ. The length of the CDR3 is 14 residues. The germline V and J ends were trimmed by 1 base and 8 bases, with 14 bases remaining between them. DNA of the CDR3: TGTGCCAGCAGCTTAGTTACGACCGGAGGGGGCTACACCTTC. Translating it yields CASSLVTTGGGYTF.

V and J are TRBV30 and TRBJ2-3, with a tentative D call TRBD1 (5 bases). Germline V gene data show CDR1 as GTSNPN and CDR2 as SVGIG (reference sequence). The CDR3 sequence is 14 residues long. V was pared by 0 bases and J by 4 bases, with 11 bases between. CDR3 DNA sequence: TGTGCCTGGAGTGTAGGGTCCAGGGCAGATACGCAGTATTTT. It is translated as CAWSVGSRADTQYF.

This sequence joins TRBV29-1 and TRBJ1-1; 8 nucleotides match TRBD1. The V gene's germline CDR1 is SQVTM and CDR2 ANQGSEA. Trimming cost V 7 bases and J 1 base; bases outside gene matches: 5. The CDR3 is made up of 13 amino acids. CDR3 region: CSAVGQANTEAFF. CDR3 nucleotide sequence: TGCAGCGCTGTGGGACAGGCGAACACTGAAGCTTTCTTT. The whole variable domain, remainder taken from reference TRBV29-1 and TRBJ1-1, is SAVISQKPSRDICQRGTSLTIQCQVDSQVTMMFWYRQQPGQSLTLIATANQGSEATYESGFVIDKFPISRPNLTFSTLTVSNMSPEDSSIYLCSAVGQANTEAFFGQGTRLTVV.

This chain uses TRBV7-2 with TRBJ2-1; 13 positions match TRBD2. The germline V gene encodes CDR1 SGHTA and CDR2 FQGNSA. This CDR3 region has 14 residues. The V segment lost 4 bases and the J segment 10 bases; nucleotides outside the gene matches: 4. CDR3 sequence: CASSSGLAGEEQFF. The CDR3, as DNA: TGTGCCAGCAGCTCAGGACTAGCGGGAGAGGAGCAGTTCTTC.

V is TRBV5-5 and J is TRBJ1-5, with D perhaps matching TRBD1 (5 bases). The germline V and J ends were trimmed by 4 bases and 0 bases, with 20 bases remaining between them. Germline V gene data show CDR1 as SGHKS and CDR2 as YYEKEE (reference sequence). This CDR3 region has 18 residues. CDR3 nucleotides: TGTGCCAGCAGCCCGAGAGGAGTACAGGCCAATAGCAATCAGCCCCAGCATTTT. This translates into CASSPRGVQANSNQPQHF.

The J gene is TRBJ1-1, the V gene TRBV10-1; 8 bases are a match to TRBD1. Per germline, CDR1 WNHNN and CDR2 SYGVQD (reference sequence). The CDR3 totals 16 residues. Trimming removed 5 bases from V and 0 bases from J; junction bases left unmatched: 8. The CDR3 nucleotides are TGCGCCAGCAGTCAGGGGTTGGACAGGGTGAACACTGAAGCTTTCTTT. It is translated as CASSQGLDRVNTEAFF.

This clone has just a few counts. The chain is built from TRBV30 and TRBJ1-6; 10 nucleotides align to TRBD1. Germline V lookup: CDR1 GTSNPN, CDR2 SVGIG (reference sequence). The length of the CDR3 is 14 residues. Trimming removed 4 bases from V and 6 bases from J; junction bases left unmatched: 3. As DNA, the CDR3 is TGTGCCTGGACCCGGACAGGGGGTAATTCACCCCTCCACTTT. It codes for CAWTRTGGNSPLHF. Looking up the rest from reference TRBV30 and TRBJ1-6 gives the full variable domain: SQTIHQWPATLVQPVGSPLSLECTVEGTSNPNLYWYRQAAGRGLQLLFYSVGIGQISSEVPQNLSASRPQDRQFILSSKKLLLSDSGFYLCAWTRTGGNSPLHFGNGTRLTVT.

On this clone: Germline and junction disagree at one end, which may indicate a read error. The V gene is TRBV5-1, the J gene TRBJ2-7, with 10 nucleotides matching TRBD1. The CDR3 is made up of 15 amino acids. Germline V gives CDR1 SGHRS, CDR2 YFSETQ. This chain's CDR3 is CATSSWGTGEGEQYF. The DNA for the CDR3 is TGCGCCACCAGCTCCTGGGGGACAGGGGAGGGTGAGCAGTACTTC.

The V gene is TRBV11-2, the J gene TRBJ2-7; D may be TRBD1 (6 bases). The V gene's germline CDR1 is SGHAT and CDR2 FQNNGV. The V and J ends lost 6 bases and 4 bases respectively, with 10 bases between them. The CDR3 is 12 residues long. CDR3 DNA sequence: TGTGCCAGCAGTCGAGGGGGTTACGAGCAGTACTTC. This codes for CASSRGGYEQYF.

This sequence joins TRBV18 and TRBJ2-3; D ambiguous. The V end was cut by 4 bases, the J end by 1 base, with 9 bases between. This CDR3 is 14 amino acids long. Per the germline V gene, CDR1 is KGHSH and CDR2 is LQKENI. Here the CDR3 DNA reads TGTGCCAGCTCACGGGCAACGGGCACAGATACGCAGTATTTT. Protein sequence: CASSRATGTDTQYF.

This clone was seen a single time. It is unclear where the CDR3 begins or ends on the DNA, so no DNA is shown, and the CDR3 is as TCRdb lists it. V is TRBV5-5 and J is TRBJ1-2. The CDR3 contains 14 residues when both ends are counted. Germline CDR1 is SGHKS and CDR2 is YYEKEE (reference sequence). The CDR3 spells CASSFGSGDDGYTF.

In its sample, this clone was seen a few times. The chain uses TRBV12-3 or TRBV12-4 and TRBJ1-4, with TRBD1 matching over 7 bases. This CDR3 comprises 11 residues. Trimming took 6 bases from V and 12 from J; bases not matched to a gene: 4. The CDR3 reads CASSFRGELFF. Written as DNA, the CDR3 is TGTGCCAGCAGCTTCAGGGGGGAACTGTTTTTT.

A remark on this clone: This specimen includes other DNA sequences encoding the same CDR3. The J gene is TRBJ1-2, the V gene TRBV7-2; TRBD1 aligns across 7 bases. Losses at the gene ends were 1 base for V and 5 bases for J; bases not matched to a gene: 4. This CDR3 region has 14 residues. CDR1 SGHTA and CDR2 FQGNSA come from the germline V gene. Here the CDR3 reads CASSLEGAGYGYTF. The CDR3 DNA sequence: TGTGCCAGCAGCTTAGAGGGGGCAGGGTATGGCTACACCTTC.

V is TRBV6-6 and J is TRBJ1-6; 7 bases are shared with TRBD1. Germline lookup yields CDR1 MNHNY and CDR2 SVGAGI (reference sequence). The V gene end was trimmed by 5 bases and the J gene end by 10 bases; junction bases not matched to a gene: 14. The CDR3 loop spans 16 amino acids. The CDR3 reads CASSRRDSSLGSPLHF. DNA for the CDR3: TGTGCCAGCAGTAGGCGGGACAGCTCCCTGGGATCACCCCTCCACTTT.

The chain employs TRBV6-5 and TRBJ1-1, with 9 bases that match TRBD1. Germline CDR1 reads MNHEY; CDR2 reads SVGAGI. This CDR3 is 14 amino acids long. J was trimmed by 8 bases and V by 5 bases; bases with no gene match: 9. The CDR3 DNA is TGTGCCAGCAGTCTAGGGGACAGGGTAAGAGAAGCTTTCTTT. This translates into CASSLGDRVREAFF.

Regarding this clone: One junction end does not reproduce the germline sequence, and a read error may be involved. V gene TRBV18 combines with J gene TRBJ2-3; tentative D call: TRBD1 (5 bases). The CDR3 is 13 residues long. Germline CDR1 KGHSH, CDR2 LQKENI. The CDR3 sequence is CASSPGSRDTQYF. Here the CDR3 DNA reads TGTGCCAGCTCACCGGGTAGCAGGGATACGCAATATTTT.

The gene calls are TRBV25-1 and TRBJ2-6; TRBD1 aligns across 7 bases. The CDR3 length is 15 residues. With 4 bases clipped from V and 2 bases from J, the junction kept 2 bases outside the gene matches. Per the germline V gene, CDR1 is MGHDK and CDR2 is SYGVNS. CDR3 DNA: TGTGCCAGCAGTGCGACAGGGCCTGGGGCCAACGTCCTGACTTTC. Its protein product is CASSATGPGANVLTF.

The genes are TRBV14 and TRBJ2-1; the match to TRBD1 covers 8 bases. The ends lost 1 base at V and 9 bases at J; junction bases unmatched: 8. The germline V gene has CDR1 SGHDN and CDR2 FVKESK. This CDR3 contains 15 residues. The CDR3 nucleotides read TGTGCCAGCAGCCAAGTTCAGGGGGCGCTTAGTGAGCAGTTCTTC. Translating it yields CASSQVQGALSEQFF.

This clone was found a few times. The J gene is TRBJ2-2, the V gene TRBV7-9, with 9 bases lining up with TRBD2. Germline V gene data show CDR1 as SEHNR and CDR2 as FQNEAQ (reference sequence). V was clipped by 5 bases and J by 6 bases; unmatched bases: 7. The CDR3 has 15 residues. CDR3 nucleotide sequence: TGTGCCAGCAGCACCAGCGGGGGGCCCGCCGGGGAGCTGTTTTTT. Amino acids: CASSTSGGPAGELFF.

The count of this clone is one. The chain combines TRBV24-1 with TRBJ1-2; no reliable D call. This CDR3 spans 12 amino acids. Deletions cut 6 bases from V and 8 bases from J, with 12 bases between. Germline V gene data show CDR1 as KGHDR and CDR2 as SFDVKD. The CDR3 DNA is TGTGCCACCAGTAAGGAAACGGAGGGCTACACCTTC. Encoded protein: CATSKETEGYTF.

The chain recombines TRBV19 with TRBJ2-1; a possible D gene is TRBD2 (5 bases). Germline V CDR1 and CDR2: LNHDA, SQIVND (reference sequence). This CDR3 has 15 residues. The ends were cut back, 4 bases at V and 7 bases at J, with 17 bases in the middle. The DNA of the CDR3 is TGTGCCAGTAGTACCAACAAAGACTATCCTAATGAGCAGTTCTTC. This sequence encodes CASSTNKDYPNEQFF.

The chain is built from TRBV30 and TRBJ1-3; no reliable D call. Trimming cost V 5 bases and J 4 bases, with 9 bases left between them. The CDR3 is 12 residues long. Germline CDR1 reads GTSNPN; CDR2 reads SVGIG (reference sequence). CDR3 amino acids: CAWHYSGNTIYF. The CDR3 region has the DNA TGTGCCTGGCATTACAGCGGAAACACCATATATTTT.